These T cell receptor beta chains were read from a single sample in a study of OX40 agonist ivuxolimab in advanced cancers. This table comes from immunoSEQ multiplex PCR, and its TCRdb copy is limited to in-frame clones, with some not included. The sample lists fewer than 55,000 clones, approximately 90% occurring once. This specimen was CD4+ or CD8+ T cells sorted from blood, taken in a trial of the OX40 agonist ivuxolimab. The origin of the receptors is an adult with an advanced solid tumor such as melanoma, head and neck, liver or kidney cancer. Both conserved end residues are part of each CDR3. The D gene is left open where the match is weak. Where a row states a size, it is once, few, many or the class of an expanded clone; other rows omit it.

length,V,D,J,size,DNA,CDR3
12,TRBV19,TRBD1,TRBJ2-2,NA,TGTGCCAGTGGTGAGGACAGGGGGGAGCTGTTTTTT,CASGEDRGELFF
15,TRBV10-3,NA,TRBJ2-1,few,TGTGCCATCAGTGAGTCGGGGACCCCCTACAATGAGCAGTTCTTC,CAISESGTPYNEQFF
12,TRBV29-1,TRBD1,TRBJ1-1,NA,TGCAGCGTTAATCGACAGGGGGCATCAGCTTTCTTT,CSVNRQGASAFF
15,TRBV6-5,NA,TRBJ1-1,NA,TGTGCCAGCAGTTCGGGCCGCGAGAAGAAACTGATGGCTTTCTTT,CASSSGREKKLMAFF
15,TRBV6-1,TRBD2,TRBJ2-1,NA,TGTGCCAGCAGGACGGGACTAGCGGTCTACAATGAGCAGTTCTTC,CASRTGLAVYNEQFF
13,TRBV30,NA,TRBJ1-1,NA,TGTGCCTGGAATCGACAGCAGAACACTGAAGCTTTCTTT,CAWNRQQNTEAFF
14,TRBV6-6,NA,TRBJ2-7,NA,TGTGCCAGCAGTCGTCAGGGGGGCGACTACGAGCAGTACTTC,CASSRQGGDYEQYF
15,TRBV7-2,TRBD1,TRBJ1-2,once,TGTGCCAGCAGCTTAGTTGGGACAGGGGGCCGGGGCTACACCTTC,CASSLVGTGGRGYTF
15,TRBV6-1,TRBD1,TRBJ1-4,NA,TGTGCCAGCAGTGGAACAGGGGCGACTAATGAAAAACTGTTTTTT,CASSGTGATNEKLFF
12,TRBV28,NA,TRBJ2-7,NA,TGTGCCACCAGAAGGGGACGGTACGAGCAGTACTTC,CATRRGRYEQYF
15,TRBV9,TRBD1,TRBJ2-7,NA,TGTGCCAGCAGCGTCGGACAGGGGGCCTCCTACGAGCAGTACTTC,CASSVGQGASYEQYF
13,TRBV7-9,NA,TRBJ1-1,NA,TGTGCCAGCAGCCGGACAGAGAACACTGAAGCTTTCTTT,CASSRTENTEAFF
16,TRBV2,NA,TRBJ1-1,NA,TGTGCCAGCAGTGATCGGGGGGGTGTAAGGAACACTGAAGCTTTCTTT,CASSDRGGVRNTEAFF
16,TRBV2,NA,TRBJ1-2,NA,TGTGCCAGCAGTGAATTGAAGGGGGTGGGGAACTATGGCTACACCTTC,CASSELKGVGNYGYTF
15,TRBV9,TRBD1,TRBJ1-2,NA,TGTGCCAGCAGCGTAGGTTACAGGGGAGGAGATGGCTACACCTTC,CASSVGYRGGDGYTF
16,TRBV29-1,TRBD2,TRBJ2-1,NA,TGCAGCGCCAGGACCCGAGCGGGAAGGTCCTACAATGAGCAGTTCTTC,CSARTRAGRSYNEQFF
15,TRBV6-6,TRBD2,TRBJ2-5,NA,TGTGCCAGCAGTAGCACCGGGACTAGCGGCGAGACCCAGTACTTC,CASSSTGTSGETQYF
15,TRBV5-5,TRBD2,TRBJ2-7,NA,TGTGCCAGCAGCAGAACTAGCGGGAGGGACTACGAGCAGTACTTC,CASSRTSGRDYEQYF
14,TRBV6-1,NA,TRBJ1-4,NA,TGTGCCAGCAACTTTGGGGTGAGAAATGAAAAACTGTTTTTT,CASNFGVRNEKLFF
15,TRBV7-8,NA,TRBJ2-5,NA,TGTGCCAGCAGCTCCGAAGTGGTCGGGTGGGAGACCCAGTACTTC,CASSSEVVGWETQYF
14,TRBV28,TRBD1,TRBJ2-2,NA,TGTGCCAGCAGGCCCGGGACAGGGACCGGGGAGCTGTTTTTT,CASRPGTGTGELFF
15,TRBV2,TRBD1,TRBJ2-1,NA,TGTGCCAGCAGTTTAGACAGGGGTTCCTACAATGAGCAGTTCTTC,CASSLDRGSYNEQFF
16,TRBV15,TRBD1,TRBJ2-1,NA,TGTGCCACCAGCCCCGGGACAGAAGGCAATATAGATGAGCAGTTCTTC,CATSPGTEGNIDEQFF
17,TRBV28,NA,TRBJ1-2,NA,TGTGCCAGCGAGTTGGGGGACGGAGTACCTAAGGGGAATGGCTACACCTTC,CASELGDGVPKGNGYTF
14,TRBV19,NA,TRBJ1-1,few,TGTGCCAGTAGTGAGCAAGGAGGGAACACTGAAGCTTTCTTT,CASSEQGGNTEAFF
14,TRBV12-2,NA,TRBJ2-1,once,TGTGCAAGTCGCTGGGTGGACAGTCCCAATGAGCAGTTCTTC,CASRWVDSPNEQFF
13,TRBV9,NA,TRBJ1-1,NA,TGTGCCAGCAGCGTCGCCGGAGACACTGAAGCTTTCTTT,CASSVAGDTEAFF
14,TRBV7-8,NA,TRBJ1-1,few,TGTGCCAGCAGCCCAGAGACACGGAACACTGAAGCTTTCTTT,CASSPETRNTEAFF
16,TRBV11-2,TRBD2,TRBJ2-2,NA,TGTGCCAGCAGTCTAGCGGGGGTACCAGGGACCGGGGAGCTGTTTTTT,CASSLAGVPGTGELFF
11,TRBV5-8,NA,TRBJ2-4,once,TGTGCCACGTTGGGGGTAAACATTCAGTACTTC,CATLGVNIQYF
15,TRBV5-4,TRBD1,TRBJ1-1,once,TGTGCCAGCAGCTCGAAGGGACAGGGAGATTATGAAGCTTTCTTT,CASSSKGQGDYEAFF
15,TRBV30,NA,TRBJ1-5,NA,TGTGCCTGGAGTAGGGGTAAGAGTGGGGGTCAGCCCCAGCATTTT,CAWSRGKSGGQPQHF
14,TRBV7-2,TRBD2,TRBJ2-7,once,TGTGCCAGCAGCCGTGGACACGGCGGGGGTGAGCAGTACTTC,CASSRGHGGGEQYF
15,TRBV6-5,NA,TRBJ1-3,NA,TGTGCCAGCAGTTACTCCTCGGGTGGAGGAAACACCATATATTTT,CASSYSSGGGNTIYF
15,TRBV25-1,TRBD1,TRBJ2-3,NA,TGTGCCAGCGCCCGGACAGGGATTAGCACAGATACGCAGTATTTT,CASARTGISTDTQYF
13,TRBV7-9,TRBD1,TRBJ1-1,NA,TGTGCCAGCAGCTTGGGGACAGATACTGAAGCTTTCTTT,CASSLGTDTEAFF
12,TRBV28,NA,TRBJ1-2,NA,TGTGCCAGCAGTTTAAACTCTTATGGCTACACCTTC,CASSLNSYGYTF
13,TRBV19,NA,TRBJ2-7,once,TGTGCCAGTAGTTTGTTACAGATGGGCGAGCAGTACTTC,CASSLLQMGEQYF
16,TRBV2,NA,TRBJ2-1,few,TGTGCCAGCCGCCCGCCGGGACTCGGAAGTAAGGATGAGCAGTTCTTC,CASRPPGLGSKDEQFF
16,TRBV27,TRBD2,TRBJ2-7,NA,TGTGCCAGCAGTTCGGAGCTAGCGGGAGTGGGGAACGAGCAGTACTTC,CASSSELAGVGNEQYF
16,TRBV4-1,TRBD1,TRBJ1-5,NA,TGCGCCAGCAGCCAGGGGACAGGGTATAGCAATCAGCCCCAGCATTTT,CASSQGTGYSNQPQHF
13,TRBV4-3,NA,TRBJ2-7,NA,TGCGCCAGCAGCCAAGCTCGGGGTTACGAGCAGTACTTC,CASSQARGYEQYF
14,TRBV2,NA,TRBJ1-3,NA,TGTGCCAGCAGTTTGTCAGAGTCTGGAAACACCATATATTTT,CASSLSESGNTIYF
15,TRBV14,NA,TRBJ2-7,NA,TGTACCAGCAGCCAAGAGACCCCCGGCCCTTACGAGCAGTACTTC,CTSSQETPGPYEQYF
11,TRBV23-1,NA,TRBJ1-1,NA,TGCGGTATACTTAGCAACACTGAAGCTTTCTTT,CGILSNTEAFF
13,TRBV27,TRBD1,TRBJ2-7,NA,TGTGCCAGCAGGACGACAGGGGGGTACGAGCAGTACTTC,CASRTTGGYEQYF
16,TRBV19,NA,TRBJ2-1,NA,TGTGCCAGTAGTATATGGGGGGGGCCCAGCAACAATGAGCAGTTCTTC,CASSIWGGPSNNEQFF
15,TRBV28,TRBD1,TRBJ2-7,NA,TGTGCCTGCACGACAATGGGGACAGGCTCCTACGAGCAGTACTTC,CACTTMGTGSYEQYF
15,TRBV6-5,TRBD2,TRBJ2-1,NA,TGTGCCAGCAGTCCCCTGGGACTAGCGGCGAATGAGCAGTTCTTC,CASSPLGLAANEQFF